The 29 T cell receptor beta chains below come from one sample, sequenced in a study of blood T cell repertoires in COVID-19. Clones were read by immunoSEQ multiplex PCR, and TCRdb kept only the in-frame ones, dropping some. The sample consists of roughly 77,000 clones, about 80% of them appearing once. The source material was peripheral blood. The receptors come from a man aged 60 to 69 with active or convalescent COVID-19.

This chain uses TRBV6-5 with TRBJ1-3; D might be TRBD1 (5 bases). The ends were cut back, 4 bases at V and 4 bases at J, with 14 bases in the middle. The germline CDR1 and CDR2 sequences are MNHEY and SVGAGI. The CDR3 has 15 amino acids. CDR3 residues: CASSSAYRFGNTIYF. Here the CDR3 DNA reads TGTGCCAGCAGTTCGGCCTACAGGTTCGGAAACACCATATATTTT.

The chain is built from TRBV23-1 and TRBJ1-4; 7 nucleotides align to TRBD1. TRBV23-1 is an ORF for which the function is uncertain. This CDR3 contains 16 residues. Losses at the gene ends were 6 bases for V and 7 bases for J; bases not matched to a gene: 14. CDR3: CASRQGWGRESEKLFF. CDR3 nucleotide sequence: TGCGCCAGCAGACAGGGGTGGGGACGTGAGAGTGAAAAACTGTTTTTT.

In DNA form, the CDR3 reads TGTGCCACCAGTGCCACTGTCGGGGGGAACACCGGGGAGCTGTTTTTT. Translating gives CATSATVGGNTGELFF. V and J are TRBV24-1 and TRBJ2-2; D is perhaps TRBD2 (6 bases). CDR1 and CDR2 from the germline V gene are KGHDR and SFDVKD. The CDR3 totals 16 residues. With 5 bases removed from V and 1 base from J, the gap between germline ends came to 13 bases.

The genes are TRBV28 and TRBJ1-2; 9 bases are shared with TRBD1. With 7 bases clipped from V and 3 bases from J, the junction kept 9 bases outside the gene matches. The CDR3 loop spans 15 amino acids. CDR1 and CDR2 (germline): MDHEN, SYDVKM. The CDR3 DNA reads TGTGCCAGCATGGGGACAGGGTTTTTTTACTATGGCTACACCTTC. It is translated as CASMGTGFFYYGYTF.

The V gene is TRBV2, the J gene TRBJ2-1; TRBD2 aligns across 9 bases. Losses at the gene ends were 7 bases for V and 8 bases for J; bases not matched to a gene: 18. CDR3 length: 17 amino acids. Germline CDR1 and CDR2: SNHLY and FYNNEI. The CDR3 loop is CASTQDEASGVIDEQFF. The CDR3 DNA sequence: TGTGCCAGCACCCAAGACGAAGCTAGCGGGGTAATCGATGAGCAGTTCTTC. The full variable domain, in which reference TRBV2 and TRBJ2-1 provide the parts outside the CDR3, is EPEVTQTPSHQVTQMGQEVILRCVPISNHLYFYWYRQILGQKVEFLVSFYNNEISEKSEIFDDQFSVERPDGSNFTLKIRSTKLEDSAMYFCASTQDEASGVIDEQFFGPGTRLTVL.

At least ten counts were recorded for this clone. J is TRBJ2-7 and V is TRBV5-1; weak D call: TRBD1 (6 bases). The V gene lost 4 bases and the J gene lost 3 bases, with 8 bases spanning the gap. CDR1 is SGHRS, CDR2 YFSETQ, per germline. The CDR3 has 12 residues. CDR3 in amino acids: CASSIQGYEQYF. CDR3 nucleotides: TGCGCCAGCAGCATACAGGGCTACGAGCAGTACTTC.

The V call is TRBV6-5, the J call TRBJ2-5; D not resolved. From germline, CDR1 is MNHEY and CDR2 SVGAGI. The length of the CDR3 is 15 residues. The V gene lost 5 bases and the J gene lost 3 bases, with 16 bases spanning the gap. The CDR3, as DNA: TGTGCCAGCAGTCCTCTGGGCCCCCTGAAAGAGACCCAGTACTTC. This translates into CASSPLGPLKETQYF.

This sequence joins TRBV7-7 and TRBJ2-5; TRBD2 might be the D (6 bases). Germline-derived CDR1 and CDR2 are SSHAT and FNYEAQ (reference sequence). V was cut by 1 base and J by 1 base, with 16 bases left in between. CDR3 length: 17 residues. Here the CDR3 reads CASSLGGSGGFQETQYF. DNA for the CDR3: TGTGCCAGCAGCTTAGGTGGTAGCGGAGGATTCCAAGAGACCCAGTACTTC.

This chain joins TRBV3-1 (or the pseudogene TRBV3-2) and TRBJ2-5, with TRBD2 matching 11 bases. Germline lookup yields CDR1 LGHDT and CDR2 YNNKEL (reference sequence). V lost 6 bases and J lost 4; bases outside the gene matches: 4. This CDR3 region has 14 residues. CDR3 protein: CASRGSGGGETQYF. CDR3 nucleotides: TGTGCCAGCAGAGGTAGCGGGGGGGGAGAGACCCAGTACTTC.

This clone was counted only a few times. The rearrangement links TRBV6-5 to TRBJ1-1, with D uncertain. Germline V gene lookup returns CDR1 MNHEY and CDR2 SVGAGI. Trimming removed 0 bases from V and 5 bases from J, with 4 bases in between. The CDR3 runs to 12 residues. The CDR3 DNA reads as TGTGCCAGCAGTTACTCGGCAACTGAAGCTTTCTTT. It specifies CASSYSATEAFF.

The CDR3 bases are TGTGCCAGCAGCTTAGCGGCCCAGGGAAATGAAAAACTGTTTTTT. Encoded protein: CASSLAAQGNEKLFF. V usage is TRBV7-6 and J usage is TRBJ1-4; tentatively, D is TRBD1 (5 bases). This CDR3 has 15 amino acids. Germline CDR1 and CDR2: SGHVS and FNYEAQ. The ends were cut back, 0 bases at V and 5 bases at J, with 10 bases in the middle.

The J gene is TRBJ1-5, the V gene TRBV3-1 (or the pseudogene TRBV3-2), with a weak D call TRBD1 (5 bases). Germline lookup yields CDR1 LGHDT and CDR2 YNNKEL (reference sequence). The V gene lost 3 bases and the J gene lost 4 bases, with 10 bases spanning the gap. The CDR3 runs to 14 residues. CDR3 sequence reads: CASSHGRVNQPQHF. CDR3 sequence (DNA): TGTGCCAGCAGCCACGGCAGGGTTAATCAGCCCCAGCATTTT.

The chain employs TRBV6-1 and TRBJ1-1, with D perhaps TRBD1 (6 bases). The germline V gene encodes CDR1 MNHNS and CDR2 SASEGT. Trimming took off 2 bases at V and 5 bases at J, with 18 bases between the two ends. The CDR3 length is 16 residues. CDR3 sequence reads: CASSESLGTLDTEAFF. The CDR3 DNA sequence: TGTGCCAGCAGTGAATCCCTCGGGACACTTGATACTGAAGCTTTCTTT.

The chain links TRBV4-3 to TRBJ2-7; D gene uncertain. Germline CDR1 reads LGHNA; CDR2 reads YSLEER. The CDR3 extends over 17 amino acids. Trimming left V 0 bases short and J 3 bases short, with 18 bases between. The chain's CDR3 is CASSQDFSSSENYEQYF. CDR3 DNA: TGCGCCAGCAGCCAAGATTTTAGTAGTTCGGAGAACTACGAGCAGTACTTC.

The chain has TRBV2 and TRBJ1-2, with no clear D. Germline CDR1 is SNHLY and CDR2 is FYNNEI. V lost 4 bases and J lost 4, with 13 bases in between. The CDR3 spans 14 residues. The DNA of the CDR3 is TGTGCCAGCAGTGGCGTCGTAATAAGCTATGGCTACACCTTC. Translation: CASSGVVISYGYTF.

The V gene is TRBV3-1 (or the pseudogene TRBV3-2), the J gene TRBJ2-7; D unclear. This CDR3 region has 13 residues. Looked up from germline, CDR1 is LGHDT and CDR2 is YNNKEL (reference sequence). Trimming stripped 3 bases from V and 3 bases from J, with 9 bases between. The CDR3 here is CASSQGWVYEQYF. The CDR3, as DNA: TGTGCCAGCAGCCAGGGCTGGGTCTACGAGCAGTACTTC.

This clone was recorded once. This rearrangement joins TRBV6-1 to TRBJ2-1; D is perhaps TRBD1 (7 bases). CDR3 length: 15 amino acids. Germline CDR1 reads MNHNS; CDR2 reads SASEGT. V lost 0 bases to trimming and J lost 4 bases, with 10 bases between them. CDR3 in DNA: TGTGCCAGCAGTGAAGCCGGGGGACAGTACAATGAGCAGTTCTTC. As protein: CASSEAGGQYNEQFF.

With respect to this clone: The junction departs from the called germline gene at one end, perhaps through a read error. V is TRBV29-1 and J is TRBJ2-7, with a weak D call TRBD1 (5 bases). Germline CDR1 reads SQVTM; CDR2 reads ANQGSEA. The CDR3 covers 11 residues. Here the CDR3 DNA reads TGCAGCGGGACAAGCCAAGACGAACAGTACTTC. It encodes CSGTSQDEQYF.

The chain has TRBV7-8 and TRBJ1-1, with no clear D. Germline loops: CDR1 SGHVS, CDR2 FQNEAQ. The CDR3 has 15 residues. Trimming shortened V by 1 base and J by 2 bases, and 11 bases separated the two germline ends. DNA of the CDR3: TGTGCCAGCAGCTTAGGTCAGGCCTTCAACACTGAAGCTTTCTTT. Amino acid sequence: CASSLGQAFNTEAFF.

CDR3 DNA: TGCGCCAGCAGATGGAGCCCCGAAGAGACCCAGTACTTC. As protein: CASRWSPEETQYF. J is TRBJ2-5 and V is TRBV5-1; unclear D gene. Germline V lookup: CDR1 SGHRS, CDR2 YFSETQ. This CDR3 spans 13 amino acids. Trimming removed 5 bases at V and 3 bases at J, with 11 bases between.

The chain is built from TRBV7-8 and TRBJ2-1; tentative D call: TRBD1 (6 bases). With 5 bases removed from V and 9 bases from J, the gap between germline ends came to 11 bases. Germline V CDR1 and CDR2: SGHVS, FQNEAQ. This CDR3 comprises 12 residues. CDR3 in amino acids: CASSVQGSEQFF. CDR3 nucleotides: TGTGCCAGCAGCGTACAGGGCAGTGAGCAGTTCTTC.

This CDR3 is CASSLETGLSTEAFF. The CDR3 DNA follows: TGCGCCAGCAGCTTGGAGACAGGGCTGTCCACTGAAGCTTTCTTT. V gene TRBV5-1 combines with J gene TRBJ1-1; TRBD1 aligns across 7 bases. The CDR3 covers 15 residues. With V trimmed by 0 bases and J by 4 bases, 6 bases remained unmatched. The germline V gene has CDR1 SGHRS and CDR2 YFSETQ.

This rearrangement joins TRBV7-6 to TRBJ1-3, with 7 nucleotides matching TRBD1. J was trimmed by 1 base and V by 5 bases; bases with no gene match: 5. Germline lookup yields CDR1 SGHVS and CDR2 FNYEAQ. This CDR3 is built from 15 residues. CDR3 sequence reads: CASSPNRGSGNTIYF. The CDR3 coding sequence is TGTGCCAGCAGCCCCAACAGGGGATCTGGAAACACCATATATTTT.

This rearrangement joins TRBV28 to TRBJ2-6; unclear D gene. V was clipped by 1 base and J by 6 bases, with 10 bases between them. CDR3 length equals 15 residues. Germline CDR1 MDHEN, CDR2 SYDVKM. The CDR3 DNA sequence: TGTGCCAGCAGTTTATACTCAGCGCCGGCCAACGTCCTGACTTTC. This codes for CASSLYSAPANVLTF.

The rearrangement links TRBV2 to TRBJ2-1; 11 nucleotides agree with TRBD2. The junction had 3 bases not matched to a gene; V was cut back by 7 bases and J by 7 bases. This CDR3 contains 13 residues. Germline V gene sequence: CDR1 SNHLY, CDR2 FYNNEI. The CDR3, as DNA: TGTGCCAGCAACCTAGCGGGGGGAAATGAGCAGTTCTTC. The encoded protein is CASNLAGGNEQFF.

This clone appeared once. The genes are TRBV10-3 and TRBJ1-1, with D possibly being TRBD1 (5 bases). Trimming took 6 bases from V and 1 from J, leaving 18 bases between them. CDR3 length equals 16 residues. Germline CDR1 ENHRY, CDR2 SYGVKD. The CDR3 here is CAISVLGGAPNTEAFF. In DNA, the CDR3 is TGTGCCATCAGCGTTTTGGGAGGGGCCCCGAACACTGAAGCTTTCTTT.

This clone has only one observation. This chain uses TRBV14 with TRBJ1-2; D may be TRBD1 (5 bases). This CDR3 is built from 15 residues. Trimming removed 0 bases from V and 4 bases from J, with 12 bases in between. In germline, CDR1 is SGHDN, CDR2 FVKESK. CDR3 DNA: TGTGCCAGCAGCCAAGATTTTTCTGGGGCCTATGGCTACACCTTC. This gives the protein CASSQDFSGAYGYTF.

This sequence joins TRBV6-2 or TRBV6-3 and TRBJ2-2; 9 bases line up with TRBD1. V lost 2 bases to trimming and J lost 2 bases; unmatched junction nucleotides: 12. The germline gives CDR1 MNHEY, CDR2 SVGEGT. This CDR3 is built from 19 residues. The CDR3 nucleotides read TGTGCCAGCAGTTACCCCGCCGGGACAGGGTCCATAAACACCGGGGAGCTGTTTTTT. Its protein product is CASSYPAGTGSINTGELFF.

This chain uses TRBV6-6 with TRBJ2-7, with D uncertain. V was cut by 4 bases and J by 0 bases, with 7 bases left in between. This CDR3 region has 13 residues. In germline, CDR1 is MNHNY, CDR2 SVGAGI (reference sequence). The CDR3 DNA is TGTGCCAGCAGTTTGGCAGGCTCCTACGAGCAGTACTTC. Amino acids: CASSLAGSYEQYF.